This T cell receptor (beta chain) was sequenced for a study of T cells in Graves' hyperthyroidism and ophthalmopathy. Study-level information: The blood sample was taken at first diagnosis, before treatment began. Study-wide points: Clonotypes that were expanded in thyroid above 0.001 mostly appeared in blood too.

This clonotype has more than one count but fewer than ten. No antigen is known for it. It was RNA transcripts that yielded the amplified TCR beta CDR3 regions. Researchers ran a first-round RT-PCR on the TCR CDR3 using the HTBI primer set. TCRdb analysed the multiplex PCR reads with MiXCR anew, one entry per CDR3 protein. This repertoire shows nearly 600,000 distinct CDR3 sequences, 14% found once; its top ten account for roughly 6.9%. Those patients with uncontrolled infection, other autoimmune disease, pregnancy or lactation were excluded. This clonotype originated in a woman younger than 35 with Graves' ophthalmopathy. Sequencing input: blood.

The CDR3 coding sequence is TGTGCCAGCAGCCCTGTTACGGGCCTTCAGGGAGAGCAGTTCTTC. Its protein product is CASSPVTGLQGEQFF. The chain carries TRBV5-6 and TRBJ2-1; tentatively, D is TRBD1 (5 bases). This CDR3 spans 15 amino acids. V shed 4 bases and J shed 10 bases, with 21 bases lying between them. Germline V gives CDR1 SGHDT, CDR2 YYEEEE.